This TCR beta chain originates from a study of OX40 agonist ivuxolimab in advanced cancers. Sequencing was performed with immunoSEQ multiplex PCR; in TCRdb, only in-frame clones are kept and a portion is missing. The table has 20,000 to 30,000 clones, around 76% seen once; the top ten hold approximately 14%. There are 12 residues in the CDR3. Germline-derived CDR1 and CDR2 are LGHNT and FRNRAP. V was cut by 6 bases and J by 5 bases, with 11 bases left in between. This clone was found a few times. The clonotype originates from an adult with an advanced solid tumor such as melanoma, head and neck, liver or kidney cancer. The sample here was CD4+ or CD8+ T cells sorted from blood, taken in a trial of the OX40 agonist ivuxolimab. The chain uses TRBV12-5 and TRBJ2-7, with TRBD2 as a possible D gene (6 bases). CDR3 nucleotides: TGTGCTAGTGGACTAGCCGCGAACGAGCAGTACTTC. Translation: CASGLAANEQYF.